The sequence of this T cell receptor beta chain was determined in a study of T cell repertoires in cytomegalovirus infection. The germline V gene encodes CDR1 SGHRS and CDR2 YFSETQ. V lost 4 bases and J 0 bases, leaving 8 bases between the germline ends. The CDR3 consists of 14 residues. For this clonotype: What it binds is not known.

TCRdb re-called the reads through MiXCR, storing one row per CDR3 protein. The sample carries tens of thousands of distinct CDR3 sequences, less than 30% recorded once. The rearrangement joins TRBV5-1 to TRBJ2-1, with no clear D. The sequence came from a human donor in good health (CMV status not recorded). Some clones in this sample may be carry-over from other donors' samples. This specimen was CD8+ T cells from cultured PBMCs, taken from culture after CMV antigen stimulation. The CDR3 region is CASSQVSSYNEQFF. CDR3 nucleotide sequence: TGCGCCAGCAGCCAGGTGTCCTCCTACAATGAGCAGTTCTTC.